Given below is one T cell receptor (delta chain) in context. The antigen is undetermined. The sample originates from a study of Vδ1+ human thymocytes. Alphabeta T cells were depleted, then CD3+ Vdelta1+ Vdelta2- thymocytes were FACS-sorted. RNA was extracted from the cells and then reverse transcribed. Pooled V-gene forward primers with one constant-region reverse primer generated the CDR3 amplicons by multiplex PCR. TCRdb re-called the multiplex PCR reads using CATT. Of roughly 25,000 delta-chain clones listed, 6% to 8% were seen once; the top ten hold 1%. The CDR3 covers 19 residues. Losses at the gene ends were 2 bases for V and 0 bases for J; bases not matched to a gene: 14. Germline V gene data show CDR1 as TSWWSYY and CDR2 as QGS. Study-level results: In the thymus, TRG and TRD repertoires looked highly polyclonal with Gaussian CDR3 lengths.

The chain uses TRDV1 and TRDJ1; 8 bases line up with TRDD3. Source material: Vdelta1+ gamma-delta thymocytes from the thymus. Subset noted: FACS-sorted CD3+ TCRalphabeta- TCRVdelta1+ TCRVdelta2- thymocytes. This sequence was found in a girl in the first two years of life who had congenital heart surgery. The CDR3 reads CALGEFSGIRGTYTDKLIF. The CDR3 DNA is TGTGCTCTTGGGGAATTCAGTGGGATACGGGGAACGTACACCGATAAACTCATCTTT.